The present T cell receptor (beta chain) was sequenced within a study of long-term antiretroviral therapy in people with HIV. Whole-study context: Collection dates of the earliest samples fall about a decade before the 2015 immediate-ART recommendation. Study-level results: Therapy changes, viral resistance and ART adherence were not documented in the available data.

Every sample had 1-10 million cryopreserved PBMC in it before DNA extraction. This CDR3 comprises 13 residues. Germline V lookup: CDR1 LNHDA, CDR2 SQIVND (reference sequence). The V end was cut by 3 bases, the J end by 0 bases, with 3 bases between. Comment on this clone: What it binds is not known.

Version v3.0 of the immunoSEQ assay was performed at survey level. Sequencing used immunoSEQ multiplex PCR; TCRdb keeps in-frame clones, though not all of them. The sample gives about 20,000 clones, over 90% of which show up once; about 7.3% is in the top ten. The chain has TRBV19 and TRBJ1-5; no definite D call. Sequencing was performed on unsorted PBMCs, taken 4.4 years after starting antiretroviral therapy. The TCR comes from a woman in her forties or fifties with HIV. CDR3 amino acids: CASSMLSNQPQHF. The CDR3, as DNA: TGTGCCAGTAGTATGCTTAGCAATCAGCCCCAGCATTTT.